This TCR beta chain emerged from a study of cytomegalovirus exposure and HLA in healthy donors. The PCR used 60 Vbeta and 13 Jbeta primers. The assay was immunoSEQ multiplex PCR, and TCRdb's table has in-frame clones only and misses some. The sample has more than 110,000 clones, roughly 80% seen once. The clonotype comes from a female donor in good health and CMV-seronegative. The sequenced material came from PBMCs.

CDR3 in DNA: TGTGCCAGCAGTTTGACAGGGGAAAATCAGCCCCAGCATTTT. As protein: CASSLTGENQPQHF. V usage is TRBV27 and J usage is TRBJ1-5; 8 bases are shared with TRBD1. After removal of 3 bases from V and 4 bases from J, the junction contained 2 bases not matched to a gene. CDR3 length equals 14 residues. CDR1 and CDR2 (germline): MNHEY, SMNVEV (reference sequence).